This T cell receptor (beta chain) was obtained from a study of cytomegalovirus exposure and HLA in healthy donors. The PCR ran on 60 Vbeta and 13 Jbeta primers. The method was immunoSEQ multiplex PCR; TCRdb's version includes in-frame clones alone and lacks a portion of them. The sample holds around 100,000 clones, about 77% seen once. The V and J ends lost 2 bases and 4 bases, in that order; junction bases with no gene match: 11. Germline lookup yields CDR1 SGHVS and CDR2 FQNEAQ. The CDR3 is 17 residues long. Healthy bone marrow donors formed the donor group. As to this clone: Its cognate antigen is unknown.

Overall study results and limits: One variant, a missense change in DCLRE1C, was linked in a later analysis to TCR beta V- and J-gene trimming.

This clonotype was sampled from a woman aged 18-30 years in good health and CMV-seropositive. What was sequenced was PBMCs. V usage is TRBV7-8 and J usage is TRBJ2-5, with 9 positions matching TRBD1. The CDR3 sequence is CASSLPLGQGRTETQYF. Written as DNA, the CDR3 is TGTGCCAGCAGCTTACCCCTCGGACAGGGGAGAACAGAGACCCAGTACTTC.